This is a list of T cell receptor beta chains from one sample in a study of blood T cell repertoires in COVID-19. Profiling relied on immunoSEQ multiplex PCR, and the TCRdb table lists in-frame clones only, not all of them. This table holds under 70,000 clones, 80% to 85% found once. Sample: peripheral blood. These receptors all stem from a woman of 80 years or more with acute or convalescent COVID-19. Both conserved end residues are part of each CDR3.

>TRBJ2-1|TRBV6-1
CASSEMGGGSYNEQFF
>TRBJ2-4|TRBV3-1/TRBV3-2
CASSLGLAGGRLNIQYF
>TRBJ1-3|TRBV21-1
CASSKGQGRNTIYF
>TRBJ2-1|TRBV5-1
CASSQRTGNNEQFF
>TRBJ2-2|TRBV30
CAWTQGSNTGELFF
>TRBJ1-1|TRBV6-6
CASSYSGDSNTEAFF
>TRBJ1-2|TRBV6-6
CASSRTGGAGVANYGYTF
>TRBJ1-6|TRBV5-1
CASSLDINNSPLHF
>TRBJ2-7|TRBV6-5
CASSPGLAGGGEQYF
>TRBJ2-1|TRBV19
CASSISADSSYNEQFF
>TRBJ1-4|TRBV7-9
CASSRRTDPISEKLFF
>TRBJ2-2|TRBV7-9
CASSLIGGPNTGELFF
>TRBJ1-4|TRBV27
CASGSSQGAGGRLFF
>TRBJ1-1|TRBV5-5
CASSLAAGQNTEAFF
>TRBJ2-5|TRBV5-1
CASSLQGAGLQETQYF
>TRBJ1-6|TRBV5-1
CASAPRGGNSPLHF
>TRBJ1-5|TRBV19
CASSMGGNQPQHF
>TRBJ1-1|TRBV2
CASSSGTGSRTEAFF
>TRBJ1-2|TRBV27
CASSLRGQGAAYGYTF
>TRBJ1-5|TRBV2
CASSDGTGVGNQPQHF
>TRBJ1-1|TRBV3-1/TRBV3-2
CASSQTGNTEAFF
>TRBJ2-2|TRBV24-1
CATSATKAPNTGELFF
>TRBJ2-1|TRBV3-1/TRBV3-2
CASSQDLRNYNEQFF